The subject of this entry is one TCR beta chain. V shed 4 bases and J 8 bases; nucleotides not matched to a gene: 14. Germline CDR1 and CDR2: SGHKS and YYEKEE (reference sequence). There are 15 residues in the CDR3. The data stem from a study of blood T cell repertoires in COVID-19. Study at large: In each case, the material was cDNA or gDNA derived from T cells, B-cell-depleted T cells, or PBMCs.

Clones were read by immunoSEQ multiplex PCR, and TCRdb kept only the in-frame ones, dropping some. The sample includes over 150,000 clones, roughly 88% of them seen just once. V gene TRBV5-5 combines with J gene TRBJ1-2, with 7 bases identical to TRBD1. Sequencing input: peripheral blood. The TCR comes from a woman aged 40 to 50 with COVID-19, enrolled during active disease. CDR3 sequence reads: CASSPRQGSWFGYTF. The CDR3 DNA follows: TGTGCCAGCAGCCCTCGACAGGGTAGTTGGTTCGGCTACACCTTC.